This TCR beta chain stems from a study of blood T cell repertoires in COVID-19. Study-wide background: Sites in the United States, Italy and Spain provided acute and convalescent COVID-19 samples. Sources were T cells, B-cell-depleted T cells, or PBMCs; the material itself was cDNA or gDNA.

Original data processing: It was from reference gene primer amplification that nucleated cell counts were estimated. TCRdb's copy holds only in-frame clones and misses some; the assay was immunoSEQ multiplex PCR. V, J and clone size reflect that table, while D and trimming were determined from the DNA. The sample records about 230,000 clones, approximately 90% being singletons. CDR3 size: 14 residues. In germline, CDR1 is SGHRS, CDR2 YFSETQ. V was pared by 4 bases and J by 0 bases, with 9 bases between. The Seattle patients joined while their infection was active and were tracked longitudinally afterward.

The V and J genes are TRBV5-1 and TRBJ2-3; D may be TRBD1 (6 bases). Sample: peripheral blood. This receptor was obtained from a man between 50 and 59 years old with COVID-19, enrolled during active disease. The CDR3 loop is CASSQTGSTDTQYF. CDR3 DNA sequence: TGCGCCAGCAGCCAAACAGGGAGCACAGATACGCAGTATTTT.